Each of the 19 T cell receptor beta chains below was sequenced from the same sample in a study of CD8 T cells in ankylosing spondylitis (TCRdb year 2017). Library preparation used 5' RACE. Sequencing was carried out with an Illumina HiSeq 2500. TCRdb reran the public reads through fastp at Q25 and MiXCR, keeping productive beta chains. CDR3 protein duplicates are merged, each entry listing the most common genes and DNA. For this sample there are around 250,000 distinct CDR3 sequences; roughly 32% appear just once. The ten largest make up around 4.5% of the sample. Sequencing was performed on blood, either unsorted or a sorted T cell fraction (not recorded which). Receptors originate from a male donor with ankylosing spondylitis or in good health (not recorded which).

The V call is TRBV6-5, the J call TRBJ1-2; possibly TRBD1 for D (5 bases). The CDR3 length is 11 residues. Between the trimmed V and J ends, which lost 6 bases and 3 bases, there was a span of 5 bases. Looked up from germline, CDR1 is MNHEY and CDR2 is SVGAGI. CDR3 sequence reads: CASRTDYGYTF. DNA of the CDR3: TGTGCCAGCAGGACAGACTATGGCTACACCTTC.

This clonotype was counted a few times. The chain uses TRBV12-3 or TRBV12-4 and TRBJ2-4, with 7 bases identical to TRBD2. V gave up 3 bases and J gave up 8 bases; unmatched junction bases: 10. The CDR3 sequence is 15 residues long. For the CDR3, the DNA is TGTGCCAGCAGTTTTGCGGGGAGGGTCGGGGACATTCAGTACTTC. Translation: CASSFAGRVGDIQYF.

This clonotype appeared a few times. The chain uses TRBV12-3 or TRBV12-4 and TRBJ2-7; 7 nucleotides align to TRBD2. The CDR3 has 14 residues. V lost 3 bases and J lost 3; bases outside the gene matches: 5. CDR3 nucleotide sequence: TGTGCCAGCAGTTTGGCGGGGGTCGACTACGAGCAGTACTTC. This translates into CASSLAGVDYEQYF.

This sequence joins TRBV11-2 and TRBJ2-7; D is undetermined. This CDR3 region has 11 residues. V was shortened by 7 bases and J by 6 bases, with 10 bases between the two germline ends. Per germline, CDR1 SGHAT and CDR2 FQNNGV. CDR3 loop: CASNLGSEQYF. CDR3 in DNA: TGTGCCAGCAACCTCGGTAGCGAGCAGTACTTC.

The rearrangement uses TRBV10-3 and TRBJ2-1; D gene unclear. The V gene lost 9 bases and the J gene lost 5 bases, with 8 bases spanning the gap. The CDR3 sequence is 11 residues long. Germline CDR1 reads ENHRY; CDR2 reads SYGVKD. As DNA, the CDR3 is TGTGCCATACAAATTAACAATGAGCAGTTCTTC. Translating it yields CAIQINNEQFF.

The chain employs TRBV5-6 and TRBJ2-3; D assignment may be TRBD1 or TRBD2 (5 bases each). Germline-derived CDR1 and CDR2 are SGHDT and YYEEEE. The length of the CDR3 is 15 residues. Trimming took off 2 bases at V and 4 bases at J, with 14 bases between the two ends. The CDR3 region is CASSFQVGVSDTQYF. The CDR3 nucleotides are TGTGCCAGCAGCTTCCAGGTGGGGGTTTCAGATACGCAGTATTTT.

The sample holds a few counts of this clonotype. The chain has TRBV28 and TRBJ2-5; TRBD2 might be the D (6 bases). The V end was cut by 5 bases, the J end by 5 bases, with 15 bases between. The CDR3 has 14 residues. Germline V gene data show CDR1 as MDHEN and CDR2 as SYDVKM. In DNA, the CDR3 is TGTGCCAGCAGTGGGAGGAGGGGTCACGAGACCCAGTACTTC. This gives the protein CASSGRRGHETQYF. The variable domain in full, completed from reference TRBV28 and TRBJ2-5, reads DVKVTQSSRYLVKRTGEKVFLECVQDMDHENMFWYRQDPGLGLRLIYFSYDVKMKEKGDIPEGYSVSREKKERFSLILESASTNQTSMYLCASSGRRGHETQYFGPGTRLLVL.

A single count supports this clonotype. The V call is TRBV28, the J call TRBJ2-3, with a tentative D call TRBD1 (6 bases). Germline V gene sequence: CDR1 MDHEN, CDR2 SYDVKM. V dropped 0 bases and J dropped 4 bases, with 14 bases sitting between them. The CDR3 has 16 residues. This CDR3 reads CASSLWGQKGADTQYF. CDR3 bases: TGTGCCAGCAGTTTATGGGGACAAAAGGGGGCAGATACGCAGTATTTT. Full variable domain (missing parts from reference TRBV28 and TRBJ2-3): DVKVTQSSRYLVKRTGEKVFLECVQDMDHENMFWYRQDPGLGLRLIYFSYDVKMKEKGDIPEGYSVSREKKERFSLILESASTNQTSMYLCASSLWGQKGADTQYFGPGTRLTVL.

The rearrangement links TRBV20-1 to TRBJ1-1; no definite D call. V was trimmed by 1 base and J by 5 bases, leaving 14 bases between them. Germline loops: CDR1 DFQATT, CDR2 SNEGSKA (reference sequence). CDR3 size: 14 residues. DNA for the CDR3: TGCAGTGCTAGAGCCCTAGCCCCGGATACTGAAGCTTTCTTT. It is translated as CSARALAPDTEAFF.

The V and J genes are TRBV29-1 and TRBJ2-3, with TRBD2 matching over 7 bases. CDR3 size: 13 residues. Germline values: CDR1 SQVTM, CDR2 ANQGSEA. V lost 7 bases to trimming and J lost 3 bases; unmatched junction nucleotides: 7. Here the CDR3 DNA reads TGCAGCGCCGAAGCGGGGAGTACAGATACGCAGTATTTT. This gives the protein CSAEAGSTDTQYF.

The table lists this clonotype with a few counts. The chain recombines TRBV12-3 or TRBV12-4 with TRBJ2-7; perhaps TRBD1 as D (5 bases). The CDR3 contains 13 residues. V lost 6 bases and J lost 2, with 11 bases in between. CDR3 coding DNA: TGTGCCAGCAGCCAGGACACCCCCTACGAGCAGTACTTC. Protein: CASSQDTPYEQYF.

The sample holds a few counts of this clonotype. The chain uses TRBV12-3 or TRBV12-4 and TRBJ2-7, with 8 bases matching TRBD1. V trimming: 5 bases; J trimming: 9 bases; junction bases outside the gene matches: 12. The CDR3 is 14 amino acids. For the CDR3, the DNA is TGTGCCAGCAGTAACCGACAGGGGAACCACGTGCAGTACTTC. This gives the protein CASSNRQGNHVQYF.

The CDR3 DNA reads as TGTGCCAGCTCACCACCAGACGACAGTTTCGGGAGCCAGTACTTC. This sequence encodes CASSPPDDSFGSQYF. The J gene is TRBJ2-7, the V gene TRBV18; tentative D call: TRBD2 (6 bases). The CDR3 spans 15 residues. V gave up 0 bases and J gave up 10 bases, with 19 bases separating them. Germline CDR1 and CDR2: KGHSH and LQKENI.

This clonotype turned up a few times. This chain connects TRBV20-1 to TRBJ2-3; maybe TRBD2 (6 bases). Trimming left V 3 bases short and J 4 bases short, with 14 bases between. Germline V lookup: CDR1 DFQATT, CDR2 SNEGSKA (reference sequence). This CDR3 comprises 14 residues. In DNA, the CDR3 is TGCAGTGCTAGTGGGACTGCGGGCCCAGATACGCAGTATTTT. As protein: CSASGTAGPDTQYF.

This clonotype appeared a few times. The J gene is TRBJ2-7, the V gene TRBV7-9; tentative D call: TRBD1 (6 bases). Trimming stripped 4 bases from V and 4 bases from J, with 14 bases between. Per the germline V gene, CDR1 is SEHNR and CDR2 is FQNEAQ (reference sequence). The CDR3 contains 14 residues. CDR3 protein: CASSSRGRGYEQYF. The CDR3 nucleotides read TGTGCCAGCAGCTCCCGGGGCAGGGGTTACGAGCAGTACTTC.

This clonotype was counted once. This sequence joins TRBV7-2 and TRBJ2-3; D might be TRBD2 (6 bases). This CDR3 is 16 amino acids long. Trimming pared 0 bases from V and 2 bases from J, leaving 12 bases between. Germline V gives CDR1 SGHTA, CDR2 FQGNSA. The CDR3 region has the DNA TGTGCCAGCAGCTTAGCGCTCCGGGGGAACACAGATACGCAGTATTTT. Translating gives CASSLALRGNTDTQYF.

The chain recombines TRBV15 with TRBJ2-3; no clear D gene. Per germline, CDR1 LNHNV and CDR2 YYDKDF (reference sequence). The V end was cut by 6 bases, the J end by 2 bases, with 12 bases between. The CDR3 is 14 residues long. This CDR3 is CATSHPYLTDTQYF. CDR3 DNA: TGTGCCACCAGTCACCCCTACCTCACAGATACGCAGTATTTT.

This clonotype is a singleton in its sample. The chain couples TRBV7-3 to TRBJ2-2; TRBD1 matches 9 bases. V dropped 8 bases and J dropped 5; count of bases not matched to a gene: 3. The CDR3 is 13 residues long. Looked up from germline, CDR1 is SGHTA and CDR2 is FQGTGA. This CDR3 is CASRTGATGELFF. The CDR3 bases are TGTGCCAGCCGGACAGGGGCTACCGGGGAGCTGTTTTTT.

The count of this clonotype is one. The chain links TRBV5-6 to TRBJ2-1; TRBD2 matches 8 bases. The CDR3 contains 15 residues. Germline CDR1 SGHDT, CDR2 YYEEEE. The J segment lost 3 bases and the V segment lost 3 bases, leaving 5 bases of the junction unmatched. The CDR3 is CASSWSGGYYNEQFF. CDR3 DNA: TGTGCCAGCAGCTGGAGCGGGGGATACTACAATGAGCAGTTCTTC.